The next 26 T cell receptor beta chains were all read from a single sample in a study of T cell responses to AZD1222 COVID-19 vaccine. Produced via immunoSEQ multiplex PCR; TCRdb's table is partial and in-frame only. This sample has some 200,000 clones, with almost 95% found just once. The sequencing here drew on peripheral blood, taken on day 0 of AZD1222 vaccination. The source of these receptors is an adult in good health.

V gene TRBV2 combines with J gene TRBJ1-3, with D hard to call. Germline V gene data show CDR1 as SNHLY and CDR2 as FYNNEI. The V end lost 4 bases, the J end lost 0 bases, and 7 bases lay between the germline ends. This CDR3 comprises 14 residues. The CDR3 DNA is TGTGCCAGCAGTGCCTCTCCCTCTGGAAACACCATATATTTT. Protein: CASSASPSGNTIYF. The full variable domain, in which reference TRBV2 and TRBJ1-3 provide the parts outside the CDR3, is EPEVTQTPSHQVTQMGQEVILRCVPISNHLYFYWYRQILGQKVEFLVSFYNNEISEKSEIFDDQFSVERPDGSNFTLKIRSTKLEDSAMYFCASSASPSGNTIYFGEGSWLTVV.

The gene calls are TRBV27 and TRBJ2-5, with 12 bases identical to TRBD2. The CDR3 runs to 14 residues. Germline V gene sequence: CDR1 MNHEY, CDR2 SMNVEV (reference sequence). V lost 8 bases to trimming and J lost 8 bases; unmatched junction nucleotides: 9. CDR3 bases: TGTGCCAGCTCAAGACTAGCGGGAGAAGGAACCCAGTACTTC. It translates to CASSRLAGEGTQYF.

The chain recombines TRBV7-2 with TRBJ2-7; tentative D call: TRBD2 (6 bases). With 5 bases removed from V and 6 bases from J, the gap between germline ends came to 20 bases. The length of the CDR3 is 15 residues. Germline CDR1 is SGHTA and CDR2 is FQGNSA. The CDR3 DNA is TGTGCCAGCAGCCAGAACGGACTAACGGGGCTCGAGCAGTACTTC. The encoded protein is CASSQNGLTGLEQYF.

The chain links TRBV5-6 to TRBJ1-2; 7 bases line up with TRBD1. Germline V gene data show CDR1 as SGHDT and CDR2 as YYEEEE. CDR3 length equals 15 residues. V lost 4 bases and J lost 4; bases outside the gene matches: 10. The CDR3 DNA reads TGTGCCAGCAGCGCAGGGGACAGCCAACCCTATGGCTACACCTTC. Protein sequence: CASSAGDSQPYGYTF.

This clone is a singleton in its sample. This chain links TRBV20-1 with TRBJ1-2, with TRBD1 as a possible D gene (5 bases). Germline values: CDR1 DFQATT, CDR2 SNEGSKA (reference sequence). The CDR3 extends over 11 amino acids. V was trimmed by 5 bases and J by 1 base, leaving 5 bases between them. CDR3 sequence: CSADSNYGYTF. The CDR3 DNA is TGCAGTGCTGACAGTAACTATGGCTACACCTTC.

The J gene is TRBJ1-5, the V gene TRBV7-9; D is unclear. The CDR3 runs to 15 residues. V was clipped by 5 bases and J by 0 bases, with 11 bases between them. Germline loops: CDR1 SEHNR, CDR2 FQNEAQ (reference sequence). The CDR3 protein is CASSTTEYSNQPQHF. CDR3 nucleotide sequence: TGTGCCAGCAGCACGACGGAGTATAGCAATCAGCCCCAGCATTTT.

This chain uses TRBV7-3 with TRBJ2-5; D is possibly TRBD1 or TRBD2 (5 bases each). This CDR3 is 15 amino acids long. CDR1 SGHTA and CDR2 FQGTGA come from the germline V gene. The ends were cut back, 0 bases at V and 1 base at J, with 9 bases in the middle. The CDR3 sequence: CASSLTLGPQETQYF. The CDR3 DNA sequence: TGTGCCAGCAGCTTAACGTTGGGACCCCAAGAGACCCAGTACTTC.

This chain uses TRBV18 with TRBJ2-1; TRBD2 matches 8 bases. The V gene end was trimmed by 0 bases and the J gene end by 7 bases; junction bases not matched to a gene: 8. The CDR3 runs to 16 residues. CDR1 KGHSH and CDR2 LQKENI come from the germline V gene. In DNA form, the CDR3 reads TGTGCCAGCTCACCACCTAATCCCAGCGGGAGTAATGAGCAGTTCTTC. Translation: CASSPPNPSGSNEQFF.

In its sample, this clone was seen a few times. This chain links TRBV19 with TRBJ1-2; D is ambiguous. The CDR3 loop spans 17 amino acids. Per germline, CDR1 LNHDA and CDR2 SQIVND (reference sequence). Trimming left V 0 bases short and J 0 bases short, with 14 bases between. The CDR3 is CASSIDLVTAPNYGYTF. CDR3 bases: TGTGCCAGTAGTATAGATCTAGTCACAGCACCTAACTATGGCTACACCTTC.

V usage is TRBV4-3 and J usage is TRBJ1-3, with unresolved D. Germline V CDR1 and CDR2: LGHNA, YSLEER. Trimming shortened V by 0 bases and J by 2 bases, and 8 bases separated the two germline ends. The CDR3 is 15 amino acids. For the CDR3, the DNA is TGCGCCAGCAGCCAAGATTCGGGAGCTGGAAACACCATATATTTT. The encoded protein is CASSQDSGAGNTIYF.

This chain uses TRBV24-1 with TRBJ2-3, with unresolved D. V was shortened by 4 bases and J by 6 bases, with 25 bases between the two germline ends. The CDR3 sequence is 18 residues long. From germline, CDR1 is KGHDR and CDR2 SFDVKD. The CDR3 region has the DNA TGTGCCACCAGTGACCCCCCCTCCGGAATGCAGCCACTGGATACGCAGTATTTT. It codes for CATSDPPSGMQPLDTQYF.

The J gene is TRBJ1-4, the V gene TRBV18; D perhaps matches TRBD1 (5 bases). Germline V gene lookup returns CDR1 KGHSH and CDR2 LQKENI. Trimming left V 3 bases short and J 5 bases short, with 13 bases between. This CDR3 is built from 15 residues. The CDR3, as DNA: TGTGCCAGCTCACCCACCCGACAGCCGAATGAAAAACTGTTTTTT. Residues: CASSPTRQPNEKLFF. Full variable domain (missing parts from reference TRBV18 and TRBJ1-4): NAGVMQNPRHLVRRRGQEARLRCSPMKGHSHVYWYRQLPEEGLKFMVYLQKENIIDESGMPKERFSAEFPKEGPSILRIQQVVRGDSAAYFCASSPTRQPNEKLFFGSGTQLSVL.

This clone showed up just once. The V and J genes are TRBV5-6 and TRBJ1-2; TRBD1 might be the D (6 bases). Trimming cost V 4 bases and J 8 bases, with 15 bases left between them. Germline-derived CDR1 and CDR2 are SGHDT and YYEEEE. The CDR3 loop spans 13 amino acids. DNA of the CDR3: TGTGCCAGCAGCGCGAGCGGGGGCAGGGGCTACACCTTC. Its protein product is CASSASGGRGYTF.

V gene TRBV6-4 combines with J gene TRBJ2-5, with D possibly matching TRBD2 (6 bases). The germline V gene has CDR1 MRHNA and CDR2 SNTAGT. CDR3 length equals 13 residues. V shed 5 bases and J shed 5 bases, with 12 bases lying between them. The CDR3 sequence is CASSREVGETQYF. The CDR3 coding sequence is TGTGCCAGCAGTAGGGAGGTCGGCGAGACCCAGTACTTC.

The chain uses TRBV28 and TRBJ1-5; a possible D gene is TRBD1 (5 bases). The CDR3 loop spans 12 amino acids. The germline V and J ends were trimmed by 10 bases and 1 base, with 8 bases remaining between them. Germline V lookup: CDR1 MDHEN, CDR2 SYDVKM. The DNA for the CDR3 is TGTGCCACGTACAGGAGCAATCAGCCCCAGCATTTT. As protein: CATYRSNQPQHF.

The rearrangement links TRBV19 to TRBJ1-5, with D possibly matching TRBD1 (6 bases). Trimming removed 11 bases from V and 7 bases from J, with 18 bases in between. Germline V gives CDR1 LNHDA, CDR2 SQIVND (reference sequence). The CDR3 spans 13 residues. CDR3 amino acids: CASGSNRVQPQHF. Here the CDR3 DNA reads TGTGCCTCGGGCTCCAACAGGGTACAGCCCCAGCATTTT.

The V call is TRBV7-2, the J call TRBJ1-1; maybe TRBD1 (5 bases). V was shortened by 3 bases and J by 3 bases, with 17 bases between the two germline ends. The CDR3 loop spans 16 amino acids. CDR1 and CDR2 (germline): SGHTA, FQGNSA. In DNA, the CDR3 is TGTGCCAGCAGCTTGGGGGGTTACCCCGGGTACACTGAAGCTTTCTTT. Protein: CASSLGGYPGYTEAFF.

The chain is built from TRBV6-5 and TRBJ1-2; the match to TRBD1 covers 11 bases. CDR3 length equals 14 residues. With V trimmed by 5 bases and J by 4 bases, 3 bases remained unmatched. In germline, CDR1 is MNHEY, CDR2 SVGAGI. CDR3 in DNA: TGTGCCAGCAGTCGGGACAGGGGGGGCTATGGCTACACCTTC. It translates to CASSRDRGGYGYTF.

This sequence joins TRBV19 and TRBJ2-7; the match to TRBD1 covers 8 bases. The CDR3 is made up of 16 amino acids. The J segment lost 5 bases and the V segment lost 5 bases, leaving 14 bases of the junction unmatched. Germline V gene data show CDR1 as LNHDA and CDR2 as SQIVND (reference sequence). As DNA, the CDR3 is TGTGCCAGTAGTGCTGGACAGGGCCGGAGGTTGAACGAGCAGTACTTC. Its translation: CASSAGQGRRLNEQYF.

The V and J genes are TRBV18 and TRBJ2-2, with D unclear. Germline V gives CDR1 KGHSH, CDR2 LQKENI. Trimming took 6 bases from V and 5 from J, leaving 7 bases between them. The CDR3 sequence is 12 residues long. CDR3 bases: TGTGCCAGCTCCCGAGGTACCGGGGAGCTGTTTTTT. Protein: CASSRGTGELFF.

The chain combines TRBV4-1 with TRBJ1-2; 10 bases line up with TRBD1. V was clipped by 6 bases and J by 5 bases; unmatched bases: 15. The CDR3 spans 17 residues. CDR1 is MGHRA, CDR2 YSYEKL, per germline. The CDR3 loop reads CASSSTPGTGERYGYTF. The CDR3 region has the DNA TGCGCCAGCAGTTCCACCCCCGGGACAGGGGAGAGGTATGGCTACACCTTC.

This chain connects TRBV19 to TRBJ1-2, with D maybe TRBD1 (6 bases). The CDR3 runs to 13 residues. Trimming pared 7 bases from V and 5 bases from J, leaving 14 bases between. Germline assignment: CDR1 LNHDA and CDR2 SQIVND (reference sequence). The chain's CDR3 is CASIPTGVYGYTF. The CDR3 DNA reads as TGTGCCAGTATTCCGACAGGAGTTTATGGCTACACCTTC. Together with reference TRBV19 and TRBJ1-2, the CDR3 gives the full variable domain: DGGITQSPKYLFRKEGQNVTLSCEQNLNHDAMYWYRQDPGQGLRLIYYSQIVNDFQKGDIAEGYSVSREKKESFPLTVTSAQKNPTAFYLCASIPTGVYGYTFGSGTRLTVV.

This clone showed up just a few times. This chain links TRBV5-1 with TRBJ1-1; perhaps TRBD1 as D (5 bases). This CDR3 has 16 amino acids. Trimming took off 0 bases at V and 1 base at J, with 13 bases between the two ends. The V gene's germline CDR1 is SGHRS and CDR2 YFSETQ. Here the CDR3 reads CASSLGTFQGNTEAFF. The CDR3 region has the DNA TGCGCCAGCAGCTTGGGGACCTTCCAGGGGAACACTGAAGCTTTCTTT.

The rearrangement links TRBV6-6 to TRBJ1-1, with D possibly being TRBD1 (5 bases). The germline V gene has CDR1 MNHNY and CDR2 SVGAGI (reference sequence). CDR3 length: 15 amino acids. Between the trimmed V and J ends, which lost 8 bases and 1 base, there was a span of 17 bases. CDR3 loop: CASAAWGGPNTEAFF. Written as DNA, the CDR3 is TGTGCCAGCGCTGCGTGGGGGGGACCGAACACTGAAGCTTTCTTT.

This chain joins TRBV4-1 and TRBJ1-5; D remains unclear. CDR1 is MGHRA and CDR2 is YSYEKL in the germline V gene. This CDR3 comprises 13 residues. The germline V and J ends were trimmed by 0 bases and 3 bases, with 3 bases remaining between them. The CDR3 DNA reads as TGCGCCAGCAGCCAAGAGTTCAATCAGCCCCAGCATTTT. Translation: CASSQEFNQPQHF.

This chain links TRBV27 with TRBJ1-5; the D is unclear. Deletions cut 5 bases from V and 4 bases from J, with 21 bases between. Germline V gene lookup returns CDR1 MNHEY and CDR2 SMNVEV (reference sequence). The CDR3 totals 17 residues. In DNA, the CDR3 is TGTGCCAGCAGTCCAACTCGAGACATCTATCGGAATCAGCCCCAGCATTTT. Translating gives CASSPTRDIYRNQPQHF.